These 12 T cell receptor gamma chains were sequenced from one sample in a study of gamma-delta chains in newborns, infants, children. TCRdb called clones from the reads again using CATT. Of hundreds of gamma-chain clones listed, about 80% are singletons. The sample here was blood, taken at baseline. The receptors shown here come from a child who was a newborn, infant or young child, either healthy, febrile or measles-vaccinated (not recorded which). This table probably holds off-target reads from a library built for another chain.

Comment on this clone: No DNA is shown, since the ends of the CDR3 on it are uncertain; the CDR3 is the one TCRdb lists. The J gene went uncalled, whereas the V gene is TRGV9. Germline V lookup: CDR1 GITISATS, CDR2 ISYDGTV (reference sequence). The CDR3 is 25 amino acids long, termini counted. The CDR3 protein is CACDTGGYGTWDTRQMFFGTGIKLF.

About this clone: The DNA is omitted, as the CDR3 cannot be located on it reliably, and the CDR3 follows TCRdb's listing. The CDR3 spells CAFSIWGIPSSWDARQMFFGTGIKLF. No call exists for the J gene, whereas the V gene is TRGV9. The CDR3 adds up to 26 amino acids, both ends counted. CDR1 is GITISATS and CDR2 is ISYDGTV in the germline V gene (reference sequence).

This clone was observed once. The DNA is left out, because the CDR3 cannot be placed on it with certainty; the CDR3 is given as TCRdb lists it. Here the V gene is TRGV9, but the J gene went uncalled. A total of 29 residues make up the CDR3, ends included. Germline V CDR1 and CDR2: GITISATS, ISYDGTV (reference sequence). This chain's CDR3 is CACDTILLGDTRRTWDTRQMFFGTGIKLF.

With respect to this clone: The limits of the CDR3 on the DNA are not certain, so only TCRdb's listed CDR3 is given. The J gene was not called, though the V gene is TRGV9. 26 amino acids form the CDR3, both terminal residues included. Germline CDR1 is GITISATS and CDR2 is ISYDGTV (reference sequence). The CDR3 reads CACDTAGGFIPWDTRQMFFGTGIKLF.

About this clone: It is unclear where the CDR3 begins or ends on the DNA, so no DNA is shown, and the CDR3 is as TCRdb lists it. No J gene was called, and the V gene is TRGV9. Germline V gives CDR1 GITISATS, CDR2 ISYDGTV (reference sequence). The CDR3 spans 26 amino acids, including both terminal residues. The CDR3 spells CACDTLTGGYSWDTRQMFFGTGIKLF.

The V gene reported is TRGV9; the J gene is uncalled. CDR1 is GITISATS and CDR2 is ISYDGTV in the germline V gene (reference sequence). The CDR3 is 21 amino acids. The CDR3: CAFLPYPTSHWGILRTAQLFF. The CDR3 nucleotides read TGTGCCTTTCTTCCCTATCCTACGTCTCACTGGGGGATACTTAGGACAGCACAACTCTTCTTT.

A remark on this clone: The DNA is omitted, as the CDR3 cannot be located on it reliably, and the CDR3 follows TCRdb's listing. J gene calling gave no result, while the V gene is TRGV9. Germline CDR1 and CDR2: GITISATS and ISYDGTV (reference sequence). From its first to its last residue, the CDR3 has 24 amino acids. The CDR3 loop reads CACDVTGGSWDTRQMFFGTGIKLF.

This clone was seen only once. The DNA is omitted, as the CDR3 cannot be located on it reliably, and the CDR3 follows TCRdb's listing. The V gene corresponds to TRGV9; no J gene was called. 27 amino acids form the CDR3, both terminal residues included. Germline V gene lookup returns CDR1 GITISATS and CDR2 ISYDGTV (reference sequence). This CDR3 is CACEAIVLGDTSWDTRQMFFGTGIKLF.

About this clone itself: The DNA is omitted, as the CDR3 cannot be located on it reliably, and the CDR3 follows TCRdb's listing. The CDR3 reads CACDTVGDNGSWDTRQMFFGTGIKLF. With the J gene uncalled, the V gene is TRGV9. The CDR3 region is 26 residues in length, termini included. Per the germline V gene, CDR1 is GITISATS and CDR2 is ISYDGTV (reference sequence).

With the J gene uncalled, the V gene is TRGV9. Germline V gene sequence: CDR1 GITISATS, CDR2 ISYDGTV (reference sequence). CDR3 size: 17 residues. CDR3 nucleotides: TGTGCCTGTGACACAGTACTGGGGGATACTTTGACAGCACAACTCTTCTTT. It translates to CACDTVLGDTLTAQLFF.

A V gene of TRGV9 was called, but no J gene was assigned. This CDR3 contains 19 residues. CDR1 and CDR2 from the germline V gene are GITISATS and ISYDGTV (reference sequence). CDR3 DNA: TGTGCCTGTGACACTGTAGTACTGGGGGATACTTTCCTGACAGCACAACTCTTCTTT. Translated: CACDTVVLGDTFLTAQLFF.

Notes on this clone: Because the CDR3's place on the DNA is in doubt, the DNA is left out and the CDR3 is given as listed by TCRdb. Here the V gene is TRGV9, but the J gene went uncalled. CDR1 GITISATS and CDR2 ISYDGTV come from the germline V gene (reference sequence). The CDR3 adds up to 24 amino acids, both ends counted. The CDR3 here is CACDTTGDSWDTRQMFFGTGIKLF.